This T cell receptor beta chain came from a study of cytomegalovirus exposure and HLA in healthy donors. The PCR employed 60 Vbeta primers together with 13 Jbeta primers. Measured with immunoSEQ multiplex PCR; TCRdb has only the in-frame clones, and not every one. Altogether around 140,000 clones are present, roughly 80% being singletons, with the ten largest covering roughly 2.9%. Broader study findings: A prior analysis recorded that most TCR beta V segments were productive about 87% or about 30% of the time. Later analysis demonstrated an association between a missense DCLRE1C variant and TCR beta V- and J-gene trimming.

The donors were healthy bone marrow donors. The CDR3 runs 16 residues. V lost 4 bases to trimming and J lost 0 bases, with 15 bases between them. Germline assignment: CDR1 SGHRS and CDR2 YFSETQ. As for this clone: Its antigen remains unknown.

This chain uses TRBV5-1 with TRBJ2-3, with a weak D call TRBD2 (8 bases). The source is a woman aged 30 to 39 in good health and CMV-seronegative. Sequencing was done on a sample of PBMCs. The CDR3 protein is CASSPGGGGSTDTQYF. Here the CDR3 DNA reads TGCGCCAGCAGCCCGGGAGGGGGCGGTAGCACAGATACGCAGTATTTT.